The present TCR beta chain was sequenced within a study of blood T cell repertoires in COVID-19. Study-level information: Samples taken during acute and convalescent COVID-19 were collected in the United States, Italy and Spain. Sources were T cells, B-cell-depleted T cells, or PBMCs; the material itself was cDNA or gDNA.

Original processing notes: Amplification of reference gene primers was used by the study to estimate nucleated cell counts. Produced via immunoSEQ multiplex PCR; TCRdb's table is partial and in-frame only. V and J calls and clone size follow that table, whereas D and trimming were derived from the DNA. The sample holds fewer than 120,000 clones; over 75% are singletons and the top ten take approximately 16%. Germline lookup yields CDR1 LGHDT and CDR2 YNNKEL (reference sequence). This CDR3 has 14 amino acids. J was trimmed by 8 bases and V by 3 bases; bases with no gene match: 5. The chain uses TRBV3-1 (or the pseudogene TRBV3-2) and TRBJ2-4; TRBD2 matches at 9 bases. The material sequenced was peripheral blood. The receptor was derived from a woman older than 75 with active or convalescent COVID-19. This chain's CDR3 is CASSHSGSGYIQYF. As DNA, the CDR3 is TGTGCCAGCAGCCATAGCGGGAGTGGATACATTCAGTACTTC.